This T cell receptor (beta chain) was sequenced during a study of shared clonotypes between healthy human individuals. The split of CD4+ cells yielded CD45RA+ naive and CD45RA-negative memory subsets. Original methodology: Filtering differed since immunoSEQ provided only junctions, with no quality scores. Only in-frame clones appear in the TCRdb table, and some are missing; sequencing was by immunoSEQ multiplex PCR. Clone size and the V and J calls come from that table; the DNA yielded D and trimming. Of millions of clones listed, around 90% are singletons. Study results and caveats: When compared with the clonotypes that were shared by all four sorted-subset donors, the non-shared clonotypes turned out to have lower generation probabilities.

Details on this clone: The antigen remains undetermined.

This TCR was recovered from a man younger than 35 in good health. The sequenced material came from naive CD4+ T cells sorted from blood. As to subset: CD45RA+ positively selected.

The CDR3 sequence: CASSSTSGRPVEQFF. The CDR3 nucleotides read TGTGCCAGCAGCTCGACTAGCGGGAGGCCAGTGGAGCAGTTCTTC. This chain uses TRBV7-2 with TRBJ2-1, with 13 bases lining up with TRBD2. The CDR3 loop spans 15 amino acids. J gave up 10 bases and V 4 bases, and 7 bases lay outside the gene matches. CDR1 and CDR2 (germline): SGHTA, FQGNSA.